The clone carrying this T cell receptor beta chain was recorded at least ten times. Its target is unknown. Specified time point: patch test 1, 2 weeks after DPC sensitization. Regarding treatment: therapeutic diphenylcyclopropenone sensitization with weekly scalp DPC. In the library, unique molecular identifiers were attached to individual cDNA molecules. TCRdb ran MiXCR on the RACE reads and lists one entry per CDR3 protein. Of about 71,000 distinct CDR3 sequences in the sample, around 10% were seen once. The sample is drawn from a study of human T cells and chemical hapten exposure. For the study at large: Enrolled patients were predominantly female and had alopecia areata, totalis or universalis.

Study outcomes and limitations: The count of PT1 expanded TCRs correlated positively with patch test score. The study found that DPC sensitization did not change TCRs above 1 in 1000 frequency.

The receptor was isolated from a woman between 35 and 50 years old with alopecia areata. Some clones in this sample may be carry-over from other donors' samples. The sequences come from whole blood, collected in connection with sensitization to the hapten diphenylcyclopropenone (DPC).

The CDR3 coding sequence is TGTGCCAGCAGATCGTCCGGAAACACCGGGGAGCTGTTTTTT. This translates into CASRSSGNTGELFF. J is TRBJ2-2 and V is TRBV7-3; no firm D call. V lost 6 bases and J 2 bases, leaving 10 bases between the germline ends. CDR3 size: 14 residues. In germline, CDR1 is SGHTA, CDR2 FQGTGA.